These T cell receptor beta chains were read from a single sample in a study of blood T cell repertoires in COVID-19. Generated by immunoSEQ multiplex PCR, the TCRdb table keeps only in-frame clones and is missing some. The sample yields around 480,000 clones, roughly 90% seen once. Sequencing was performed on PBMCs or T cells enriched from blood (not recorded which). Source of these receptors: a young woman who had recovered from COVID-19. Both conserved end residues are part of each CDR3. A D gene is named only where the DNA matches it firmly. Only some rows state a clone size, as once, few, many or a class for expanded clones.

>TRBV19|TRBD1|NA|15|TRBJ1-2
CASSPNRDRSYGYTF
TGTGCCAGTAGTCCCAATCGGGACAGAAGTTATGGCTACACCTTC
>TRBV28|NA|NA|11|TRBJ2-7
CASSRLRGQYF
TGTGCCAGCAGTCGCCTCAGGGGGCAGTACTTC
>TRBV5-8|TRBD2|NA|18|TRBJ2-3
CASSLPLAGGVGTDTQYF
TGTGCCAGCAGCTTGCCACTAGCGGGGGGCGTCGGCACAGATACGCAGTATTTT
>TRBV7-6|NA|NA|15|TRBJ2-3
CASTLGGGPADTQYF
TGTGCCAGCACCCTAGGGGGGGGGCCCGCAGATACGCAGTATTTT
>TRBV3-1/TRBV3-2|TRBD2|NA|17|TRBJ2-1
CASSQARLAGGLNEQFF
TGTGCCAGCAGCCAAGCTAGACTAGCGGGGGGGCTCAATGAGCAGTTCTTC
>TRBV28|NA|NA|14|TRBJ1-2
CASSLPGQLYGYTF
TGTGCCAGCAGTTTACCTGGACAACTCTATGGCTACACCTTC
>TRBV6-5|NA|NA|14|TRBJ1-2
CASSVDRTSYGYTF
TGTGCCAGCAGCGTTGACAGGACTTCTTATGGCTACACCTTC
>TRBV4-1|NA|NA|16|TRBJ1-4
CASSQGFRAANEKLFF
TGCGCCAGCAGCCAAGGATTCCGTGCAGCTAATGAAAAACTGTTTTTT
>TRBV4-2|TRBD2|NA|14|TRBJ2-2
CASSQVGGAGELFF
TGTGCCAGCAGCCAAGTCGGGGGGGCCGGGGAGCTGTTTTTT
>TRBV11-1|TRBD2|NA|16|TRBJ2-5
CASSLLAGTALGAQYF
TGTGCCAGCAGCCTACTAGCGGGGACCGCGTTAGGGGCCCAGTACTTC
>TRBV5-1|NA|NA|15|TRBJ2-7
CASSLDPDNSYEQYF
TGCGCCAGCAGCTTGGATCCGGACAACTCCTACGAGCAGTACTTC
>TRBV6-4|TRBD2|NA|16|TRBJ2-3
CASSDSVSGDTDTQYF
TGTGCCAGCAGTGACTCGGTCAGCGGGGACACAGATACGCAGTATTTT
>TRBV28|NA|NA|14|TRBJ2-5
CASSAWTKQETQYF
TGTGCCAGCAGCGCGTGGACAAAACAAGAGACCCAGTACTTC
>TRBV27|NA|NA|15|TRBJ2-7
CASSHGGGGVNEQYF
TGTGCCAGCAGTCACGGGGGCGGGGGAGTCAACGAGCAGTACTTC
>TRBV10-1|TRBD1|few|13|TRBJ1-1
CASTGQMNTEAFF
TGCGCCAGTACGGGACAGATGAACACTGAAGCTTTCTTT
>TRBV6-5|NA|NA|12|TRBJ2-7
CASSPTDGEQYF
TGTGCCAGCAGTCCTACTGACGGGGAGCAGTACTTC
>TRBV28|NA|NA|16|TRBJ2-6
CASSSHRDSGANVLTF
TGTGCCAGCAGTTCCCACAGGGACTCTGGGGCCAACGTCCTGACTTTC
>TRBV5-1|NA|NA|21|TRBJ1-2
CASSLGYVRARLLAKDYGYTF
TGCGCCAGCAGCTTGGGATATGTCAGGGCTCGGCTATTAGCTAAGGACTATGGCTACACCTTC
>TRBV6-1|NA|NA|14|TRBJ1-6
CASSDLTGGSPLHF
TGTGCCAGCAGTGATCTAACTGGGGGGTCACCCCTCCACTTT
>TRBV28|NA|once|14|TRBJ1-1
CASSPLDTNTEAFF
TGTGCCAGCAGCCCGTTGGACACAAACACTGAAGCTTTCTTT
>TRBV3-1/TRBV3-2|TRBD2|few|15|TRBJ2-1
CASSGTSGGYNEQFF
TGTGCCAGCAGCGGGACTAGCGGGGGGTACAATGAGCAGTTCTTC
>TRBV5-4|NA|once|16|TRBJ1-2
CASSPRGGSTNYGYTF
TGTGCCAGCAGCCCAAGGGGCGGATCGACTAACTATGGCTACACCTTC
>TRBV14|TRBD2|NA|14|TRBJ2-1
CASGTRGTYNEQFF
TGTGCCAGCGGGACTAGAGGGACCTACAATGAGCAGTTCTTC
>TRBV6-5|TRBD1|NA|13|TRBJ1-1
CASSQTGTGLTFF
TGTGCCAGCAGCCAGACCGGGACAGGGCTGACTTTCTTT
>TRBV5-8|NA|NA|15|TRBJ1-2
CASSPRGWGNYGYTF
TGTGCCAGCAGCCCTAGGGGGTGGGGAAACTATGGCTACACCTTC
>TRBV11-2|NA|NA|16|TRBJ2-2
CASSLGTGRDTGELFF
TGTGCCAGCAGCTTAGGTACAGGGCGGGACACCGGGGAGCTGTTTTTT
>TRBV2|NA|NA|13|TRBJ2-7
CASSGGALSGQYF
TGTGCCAGCAGTGGTGGGGCCCTGTCGGGGCAGTACTTC
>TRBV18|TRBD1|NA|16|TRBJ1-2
CASSPGTGGTGYGYTF
TGTGCCAGCTCACCAGGGACAGGGGGCACGGGCTATGGCTACACCTTC
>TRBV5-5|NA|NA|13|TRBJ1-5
CASSVTENQPQHF
TGTGCCAGCAGCGTGACAGAGAATCAGCCCCAGCATTTT
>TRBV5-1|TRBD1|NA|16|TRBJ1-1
CASSPNPQGMNTEAFF
TGCGCCAGCAGCCCAAACCCACAGGGGATGAACACTGAAGCTTTCTTT
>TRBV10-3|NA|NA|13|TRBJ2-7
CAIRAGLSYEQYF
TGTGCCATCAGGGCAGGTCTCTCCTACGAGCAGTACTTC
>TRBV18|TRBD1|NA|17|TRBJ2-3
CASSQSRDRGGADTQYF
TGTGCCAGCTCCCAGTCCCGGGACAGGGGCGGCGCAGATACGCAGTATTTT
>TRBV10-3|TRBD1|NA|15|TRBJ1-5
CAISQGGDSNQPQHF
TGTGCCATCTCCCAGGGGGGAGATAGCAATCAGCCCCAGCATTTT
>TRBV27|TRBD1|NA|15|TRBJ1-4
CASSFLSGGNEKLFF
TGTGCCAGCAGTTTCTTATCAGGGGGAAATGAAAAACTGTTTTTT
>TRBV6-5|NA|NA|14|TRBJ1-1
CASSWNGNQAEAFF
TGTGCCAGCAGTTGGAACGGGAATCAAGCTGAAGCTTTCTTT
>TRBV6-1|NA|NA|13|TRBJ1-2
CASSDQGSRGYTF
TGTGCCAGCAGTGACCAGGGGAGCCGTGGCTACACCTTC
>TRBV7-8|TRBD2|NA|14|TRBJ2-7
CASSRGEGFYEQYF
TGTGCCAGCAGCCGCGGGGAGGGTTTCTACGAGCAGTACTTC
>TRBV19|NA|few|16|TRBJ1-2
CASSISSRGQSNGYTF
TGTGCCAGTAGTATCAGTAGCAGGGGCCAGTCAAATGGCTACACCTTC
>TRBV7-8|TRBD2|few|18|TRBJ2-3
CASSLRPSGGGSLDTQYF
TGTGCCAGCAGCTTACGTCCTAGCGGGGGGGGATCTCTAGATACGCAGTATTTT
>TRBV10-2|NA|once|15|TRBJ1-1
CASSERGMGGTEAFF
TGCGCCAGCAGTGAGCGAGGCATGGGGGGCACTGAAGCTTTCTTT
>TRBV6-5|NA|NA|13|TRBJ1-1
CASKVGGDTEAFF
TGTGCCAGCAAGGTAGGGGGGGACACTGAAGCTTTCTTT
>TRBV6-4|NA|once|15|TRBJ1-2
CASSDSTESKYGYTF
TGTGCCAGCAGTGACTCCACAGAAAGTAAGTATGGCTACACCTTC
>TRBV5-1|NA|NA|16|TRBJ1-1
CASSFGRGDAGTEAFF
TGCGCCAGCAGCTTTGGAAGAGGAGACGCTGGGACTGAAGCTTTCTTT
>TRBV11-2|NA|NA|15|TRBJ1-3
CASSFRRDLGNTIYF
TGTGCCAGCAGCTTTAGGAGGGATCTAGGAAACACCATATATTTT
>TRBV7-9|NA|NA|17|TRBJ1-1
CASSLTPGRGRNTEAFF
TGTGCCAGCAGCTTAACCCCAGGGCGGGGACGGAACACTGAAGCTTTCTTT
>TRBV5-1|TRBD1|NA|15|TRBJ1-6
CASSRDGTVNSPLHF
TGCGCCAGCAGCAGGGATGGGACAGTTAATTCACCCCTCCACTTT
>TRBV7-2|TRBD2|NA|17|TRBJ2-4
CASSFSSSGGRKNIQYF
TGTGCCAGCAGCTTCAGCTCAAGCGGGGGCCGCAAAAACATTCAGTACTTC
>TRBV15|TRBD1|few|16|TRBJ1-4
CATSRLTGTVNEKLFF
TGTGCCACCAGCAGATTAACCGGGACAGTTAATGAAAAACTGTTTTTT
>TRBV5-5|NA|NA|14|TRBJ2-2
CASSLLQGSGELFF
TGTGCCAGCAGCTTGTTACAGGGCTCCGGGGAGCTGTTTTTT
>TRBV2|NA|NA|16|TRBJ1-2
CATRVGRRENFYGYTF
TGTGCCACCAGGGTCGGTCGCCGGGAGAATTTCTATGGCTACACCTTC
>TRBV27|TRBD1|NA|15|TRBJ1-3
CASSPDRALGNTIYF
TGTGCCAGCAGTCCCGACAGGGCACTTGGAAACACCATATATTTT
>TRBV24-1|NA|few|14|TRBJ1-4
CATSDPTENEKLFF
TGTGCCACCAGTGATCCGACGGAGAATGAAAAACTGTTTTTT
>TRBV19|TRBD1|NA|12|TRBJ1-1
CASTTGFAEAFF
TGTGCCAGTACGACAGGGTTCGCTGAAGCTTTCTTT
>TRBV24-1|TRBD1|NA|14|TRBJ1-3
CATTQGAQGNTIYF
TGTGCCACCACACAGGGGGCGCAGGGAAACACCATATATTTT
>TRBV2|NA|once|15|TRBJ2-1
CASSLLGQPYNEQFF
TGTGCCAGTTCCCTTCTAGGACAGCCCTACAATGAGCAGTTCTTC